This T cell receptor beta chain emerged from a study of shared clonotypes between healthy human individuals. Every one of the donors was a Caucasian adult that lived in Nashville, Tennessee. The CDR3 extends over 15 amino acids. The germline V gene has CDR1 SGHRS and CDR2 YFSETQ. Trimming took 1 base from V and 6 from J; bases not matched to a gene: 6. TCRdb keeps only in-frame clones here, not all; method: immunoSEQ multiplex PCR. The repertoire holds about 2.3 million clones, with more than 85% as singletons. V and J are TRBV5-1 and TRBJ2-1, with TRBD2 matching 8 bases. This TCR was sampled from a man younger than 30 in good health. Some clones in this sample may be carry-over from other donors' samples. What was sequenced was naive CD4+ T cells from PBMCs. Subset meaning: CD45RA+ positively selected. CDR3 nucleotide sequence: TGCGCCAGCAGCTTGATCAGCGGGAGAGGCAATGAGCAGTTCTTC. Protein sequence: CASSLISGRGNEQFF.